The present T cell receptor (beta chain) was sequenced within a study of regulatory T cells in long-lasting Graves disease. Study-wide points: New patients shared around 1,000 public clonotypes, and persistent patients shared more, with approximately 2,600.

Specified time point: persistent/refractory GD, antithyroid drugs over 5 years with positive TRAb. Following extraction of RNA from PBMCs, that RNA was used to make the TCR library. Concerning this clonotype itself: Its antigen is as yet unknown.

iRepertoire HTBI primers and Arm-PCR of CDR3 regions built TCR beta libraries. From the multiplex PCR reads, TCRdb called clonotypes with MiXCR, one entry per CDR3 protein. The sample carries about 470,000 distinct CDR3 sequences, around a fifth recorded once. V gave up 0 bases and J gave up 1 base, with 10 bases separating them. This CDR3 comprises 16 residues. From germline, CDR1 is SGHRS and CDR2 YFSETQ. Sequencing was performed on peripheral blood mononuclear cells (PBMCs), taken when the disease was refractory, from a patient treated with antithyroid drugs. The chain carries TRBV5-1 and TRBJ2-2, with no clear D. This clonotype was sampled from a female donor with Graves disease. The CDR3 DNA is TGCGCCAGCAGCTTGGTACAGCTAAGGAACACCGGGGAGCTGTTTTTT. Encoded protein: CASSLVQLRNTGELFF. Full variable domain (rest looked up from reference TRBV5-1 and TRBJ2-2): KAGVTQTPRYLIKTRGQQVTLSCSPISGHRSVSWYQQTPGQGLQFLFEYFSETQRNKGNFPGRFSGRQFSNSRSEMNVSTLELGDSALYLCASSLVQLRNTGELFFGEGSRLTVL.